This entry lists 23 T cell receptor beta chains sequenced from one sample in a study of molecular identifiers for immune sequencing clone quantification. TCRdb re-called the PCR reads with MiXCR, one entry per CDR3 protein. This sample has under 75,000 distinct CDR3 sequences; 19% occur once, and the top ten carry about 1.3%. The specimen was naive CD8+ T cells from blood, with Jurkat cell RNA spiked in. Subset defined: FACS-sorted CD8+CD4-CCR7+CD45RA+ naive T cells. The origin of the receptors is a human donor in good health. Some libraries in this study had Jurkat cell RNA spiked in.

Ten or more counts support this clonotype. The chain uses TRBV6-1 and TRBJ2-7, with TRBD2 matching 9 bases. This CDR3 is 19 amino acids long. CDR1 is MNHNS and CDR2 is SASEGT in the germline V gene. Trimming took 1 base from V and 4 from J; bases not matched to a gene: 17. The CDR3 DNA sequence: TGTGCCAGCAGTGAAGAGTGGGCTAGCGGGATCCTGGGGGAATACGAGCAGTACTTC. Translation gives CASSEEWASGILGEYEQYF.

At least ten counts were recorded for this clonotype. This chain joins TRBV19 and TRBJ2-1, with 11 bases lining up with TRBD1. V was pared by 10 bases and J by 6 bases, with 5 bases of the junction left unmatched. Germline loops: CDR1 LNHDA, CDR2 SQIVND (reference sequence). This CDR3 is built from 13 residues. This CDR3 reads CATSGTGGNEQFF. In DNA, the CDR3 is TGTGCCACCTCCGGGACAGGGGGCAATGAGCAGTTCTTC. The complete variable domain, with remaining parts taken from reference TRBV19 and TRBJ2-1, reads DGGITQSPKYLFRKEGQNVTLSCEQNLNHDAMYWYRQDPGQGLRLIYYSQIVNDFQKGDIAEGYSVSREKKESFPLTVTSAQKNPTAFYLCATSGTGGNEQFFGPGTRLTVL.

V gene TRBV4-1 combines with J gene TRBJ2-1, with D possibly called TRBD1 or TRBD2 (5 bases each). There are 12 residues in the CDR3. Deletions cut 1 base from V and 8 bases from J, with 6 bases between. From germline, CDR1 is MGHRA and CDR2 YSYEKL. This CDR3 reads CASSQVGDEQFF. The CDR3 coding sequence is TGCGCCAGCAGCCAAGTGGGGGATGAGCAGTTCTTC.

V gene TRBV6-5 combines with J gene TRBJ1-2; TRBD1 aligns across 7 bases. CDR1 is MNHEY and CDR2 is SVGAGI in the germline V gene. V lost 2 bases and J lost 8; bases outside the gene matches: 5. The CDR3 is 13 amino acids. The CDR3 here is CASSYGQAGGYTF. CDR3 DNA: TGTGCCAGCAGTTACGGACAGGCCGGCGGCTACACCTTC.

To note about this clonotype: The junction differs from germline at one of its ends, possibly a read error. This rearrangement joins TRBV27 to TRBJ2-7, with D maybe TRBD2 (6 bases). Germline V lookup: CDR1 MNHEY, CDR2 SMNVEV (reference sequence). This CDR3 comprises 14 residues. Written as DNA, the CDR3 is TGCGCCAGCAGTTTATATCGGGGGTCCTACGAGCAGTACTTC. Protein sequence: CASSLYRGSYEQYF.

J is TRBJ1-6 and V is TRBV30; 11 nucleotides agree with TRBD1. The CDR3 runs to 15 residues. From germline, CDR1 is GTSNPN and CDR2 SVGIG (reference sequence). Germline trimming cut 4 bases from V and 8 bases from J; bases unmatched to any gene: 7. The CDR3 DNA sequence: TGTGCCTGGACCCCCGGACAGGGGGCTTATTCACCCCTCCACTTT. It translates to CAWTPGQGAYSPLHF.

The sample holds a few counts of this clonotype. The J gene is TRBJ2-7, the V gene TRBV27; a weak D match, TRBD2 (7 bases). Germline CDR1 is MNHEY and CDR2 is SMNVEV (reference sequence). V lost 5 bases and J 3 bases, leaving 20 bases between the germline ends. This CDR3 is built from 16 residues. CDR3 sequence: CASSPIASGGYYEQYF. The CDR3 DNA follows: TGTGCCAGCAGTCCTATAGCCTCGGGGGGCTACTACGAGCAGTACTTC.

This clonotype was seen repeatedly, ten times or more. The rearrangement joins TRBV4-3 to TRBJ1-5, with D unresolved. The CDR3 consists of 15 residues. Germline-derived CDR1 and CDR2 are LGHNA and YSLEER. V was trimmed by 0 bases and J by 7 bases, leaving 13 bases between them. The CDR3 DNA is TGCGCCAGCAGCCAAGATATCGGACCAAGGCAGCCCCAGCATTTT. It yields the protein CASSQDIGPRQPQHF.

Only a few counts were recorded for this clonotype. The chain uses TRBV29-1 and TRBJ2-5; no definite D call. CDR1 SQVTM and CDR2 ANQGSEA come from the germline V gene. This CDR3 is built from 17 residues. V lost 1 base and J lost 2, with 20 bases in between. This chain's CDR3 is CSVEGTFEVGFQETQYF. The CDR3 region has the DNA TGCAGCGTTGAAGGGACCTTCGAGGTGGGGTTTCAAGAGACCCAGTACTTC.

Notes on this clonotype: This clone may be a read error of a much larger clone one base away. The chain's CDR3 is CATSWGIPGELVF. The CDR3 DNA is TGTGCCACTTCCTGGGGAATCCCCGGGGAGCTGGTTTTT. V usage is TRBV7-3 and J usage is TRBJ2-2; the D gene is possibly TRBD2 (5 bases). Per the germline V gene, CDR1 is SGHTA and CDR2 is FQGTGA. The CDR3 spans 13 residues.

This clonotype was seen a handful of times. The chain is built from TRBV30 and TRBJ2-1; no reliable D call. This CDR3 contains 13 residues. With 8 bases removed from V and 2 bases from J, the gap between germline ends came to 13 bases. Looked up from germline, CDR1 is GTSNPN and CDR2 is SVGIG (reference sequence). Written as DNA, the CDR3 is TGTGCCGGGATAACAGATACCTACAATGAGCAGTTCTTC. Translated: CAGITDTYNEQFF. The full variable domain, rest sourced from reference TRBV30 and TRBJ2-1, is SQTIHQWPATLVQPVGSPLSLECTVEGTSNPNLYWYRQAAGRGLQLLFYSVGIGQISSEVPQNLSASRPQDRQFILSSKKLLLSDSGFYLCAGITDTYNEQFFGPGTRLTVL.

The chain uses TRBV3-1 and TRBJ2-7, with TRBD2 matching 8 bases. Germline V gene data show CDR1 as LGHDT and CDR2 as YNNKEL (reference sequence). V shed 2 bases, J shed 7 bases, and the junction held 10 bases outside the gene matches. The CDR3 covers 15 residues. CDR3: CASSQPGLGSREQYF. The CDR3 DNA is TGTGCCAGCAGCCAACCGGGACTAGGGTCGAGGGAGCAGTACTTC.

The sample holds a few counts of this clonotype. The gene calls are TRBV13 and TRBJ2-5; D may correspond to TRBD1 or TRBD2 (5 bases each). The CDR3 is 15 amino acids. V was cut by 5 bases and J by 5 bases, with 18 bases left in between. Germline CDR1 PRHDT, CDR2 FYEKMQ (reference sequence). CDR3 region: CASSHYGTGGETQYF. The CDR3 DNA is TGTGCCAGCAGCCACTACGGGACCGGTGGGGAGACCCAGTACTTC. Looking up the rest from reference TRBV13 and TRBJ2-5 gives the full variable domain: AAGVIQSPRHLIKEKRETATLKCYPIPRHDTVYWYQQGPGQDPQFLISFYEKMQSDKGSIPDRFSAQQFSDYHSELNMSSLELGDSALYFCASSHYGTGGETQYFGPGTRLLVL.

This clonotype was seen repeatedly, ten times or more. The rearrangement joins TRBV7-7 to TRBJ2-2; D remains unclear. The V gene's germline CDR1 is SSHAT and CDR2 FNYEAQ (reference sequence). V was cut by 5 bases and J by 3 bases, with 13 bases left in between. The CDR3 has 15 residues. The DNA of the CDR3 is TGTGCCAGCAGCCCCCAGCCCTCCCACACCGGGGAGCTGTTTTTT. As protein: CASSPQPSHTGELFF. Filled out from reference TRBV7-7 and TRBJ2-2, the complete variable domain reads GAGVSQSPRYKVTKRGQDVTLRCDPISSHATLYWYQQALGQGPEFLTYFNYEAQPDKSGLPSDRFSAERPEGSISTLTIQRTEQRDSAMYRCASSPQPSHTGELFFGEGSRLTVL.

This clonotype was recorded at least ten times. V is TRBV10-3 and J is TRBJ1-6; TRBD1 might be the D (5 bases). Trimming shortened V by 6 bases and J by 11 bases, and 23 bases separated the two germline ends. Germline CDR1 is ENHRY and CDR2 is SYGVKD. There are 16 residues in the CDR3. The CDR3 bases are TGTGCCATCAGCGCAGGCCCGACAGAATTGAACCCACCCCTCCACTTT. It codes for CAISAGPTELNPPLHF.

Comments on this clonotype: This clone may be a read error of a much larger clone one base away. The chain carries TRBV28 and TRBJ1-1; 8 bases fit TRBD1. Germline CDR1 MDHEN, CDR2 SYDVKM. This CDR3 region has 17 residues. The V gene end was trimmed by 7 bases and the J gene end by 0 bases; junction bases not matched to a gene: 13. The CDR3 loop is CASTLRGTGDMNTEAFF. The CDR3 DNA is TGTGCCAGCACCCTCAGGGGGACAGGCGACATGAACACTGAAGCTTTCTTT.

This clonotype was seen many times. The CDR3 loop is CASSMGLADEQFF. CDR3 bases: TGTGCCAGTAGTATGGGCCTAGCGGATGAGCAGTTCTTC. The genes are TRBV19 and TRBJ2-1, with TRBD2 matching over 7 bases. CDR3 size: 13 residues. J gave up 8 bases and V 3 bases, and 4 bases lay outside the gene matches. The germline V gene encodes CDR1 LNHDA and CDR2 SQIVND (reference sequence).

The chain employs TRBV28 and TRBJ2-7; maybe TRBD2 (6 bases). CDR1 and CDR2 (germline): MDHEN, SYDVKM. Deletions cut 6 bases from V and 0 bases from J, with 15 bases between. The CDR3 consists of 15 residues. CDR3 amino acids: CASSAKEGLSYEQYF. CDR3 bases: TGTGCCAGCAGCGCTAAAGAGGGACTCTCCTACGAGCAGTACTTC. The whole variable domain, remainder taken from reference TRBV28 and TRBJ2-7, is DVKVTQSSRYLVKRTGEKVFLECVQDMDHENMFWYRQDPGLGLRLIYFSYDVKMKEKGDIPEGYSVSREKKERFSLILESASTNQTSMYLCASSAKEGLSYEQYFGPGTRLTVT.

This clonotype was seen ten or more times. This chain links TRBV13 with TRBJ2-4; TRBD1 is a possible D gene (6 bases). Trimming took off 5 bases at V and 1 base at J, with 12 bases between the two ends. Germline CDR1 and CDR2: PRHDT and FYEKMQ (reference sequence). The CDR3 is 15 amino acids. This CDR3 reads CASSEGGRAKNIQYF. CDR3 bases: TGTGCCAGCAGCGAAGGGGGAAGGGCCAAAAACATTCAGTACTTC.

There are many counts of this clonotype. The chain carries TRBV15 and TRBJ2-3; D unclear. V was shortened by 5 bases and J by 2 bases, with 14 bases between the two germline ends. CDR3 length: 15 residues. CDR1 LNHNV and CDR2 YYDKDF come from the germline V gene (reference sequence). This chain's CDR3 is CATSPDGQSTDTQYF. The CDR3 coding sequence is TGTGCCACCAGCCCAGATGGGCAGTCCACAGATACGCAGTATTTT.

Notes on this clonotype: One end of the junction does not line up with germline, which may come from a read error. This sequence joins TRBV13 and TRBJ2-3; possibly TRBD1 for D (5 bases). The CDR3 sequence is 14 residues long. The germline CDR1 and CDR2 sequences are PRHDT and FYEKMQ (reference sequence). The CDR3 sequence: CASGLALTEDTQYF. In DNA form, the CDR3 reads TGTGCCAGCGGCTTAGCCTTGACAGAAGATACGCAGTATTTT.

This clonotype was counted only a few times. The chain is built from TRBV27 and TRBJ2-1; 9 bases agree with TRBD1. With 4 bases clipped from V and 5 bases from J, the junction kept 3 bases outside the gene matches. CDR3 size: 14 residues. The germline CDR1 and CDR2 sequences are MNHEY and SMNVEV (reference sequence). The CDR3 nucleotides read TGTGCCAGCAGTTCCGACAGGGGGAACAATGAGCAGTTCTTC. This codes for CASSSDRGNNEQFF.

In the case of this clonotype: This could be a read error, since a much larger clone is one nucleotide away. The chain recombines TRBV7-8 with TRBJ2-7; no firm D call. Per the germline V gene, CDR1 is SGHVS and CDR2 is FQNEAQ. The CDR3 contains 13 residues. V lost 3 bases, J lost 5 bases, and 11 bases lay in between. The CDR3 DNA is TGTGCCAGCAGCTTTATAGTCACGGACGAGCAGTACTTC. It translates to CASSFIVTDEQYF.